A single sample is the source of the 26 T cell receptor beta chains below, sequenced in a study of blood T cell repertoires in COVID-19. Profiled with immunoSEQ multiplex PCR; TCRdb holds only in-frame clones, not every one. The sample lists 40,000 to 45,000 clones; over 75% were seen once. Material: peripheral blood. The receptors originated from a human donor in a cohort sampled during active COVID-19.

This chain joins TRBV5-4 and TRBJ1-2; 10 bases are shared with TRBD1. Looked up from germline, CDR1 is SGHNT and CDR2 is YYREEE (reference sequence). V was clipped by 3 bases and J by 6 bases; unmatched bases: 11. This CDR3 contains 16 residues. The CDR3 DNA is TGTGCCAGCAGCTCGGGGAAGACAGGGGGCACGGATGGCTACACCTTC. This translates into CASSSGKTGGTDGYTF. The entire variable domain, with the rest obtained from reference TRBV5-4 and TRBJ1-2, is as follows: ETGVTQSPTHLIKTRGQQVTLRCSSQSGHNTVSWYQQALGQGPQFIFQYYREEENGRGNFPPRFSGLQFPNYSSELNVNALELDDSALYLCASSSGKTGGTDGYTFGSGTRLTVV.

This CDR3 reads CASSGGAGPHQETQYF. The DNA of the CDR3 is TGTGCCAGCAGCGGGGGGGCAGGTCCGCACCAAGAGACCCAGTACTTC. V usage is TRBV11-2 and J usage is TRBJ2-5; possible D gene TRBD2, 7 bases. The CDR3 covers 16 residues. CDR1 is SGHAT and CDR2 is FQNNGV in the germline V gene. Trimming cost V 5 bases and J 0 bases, with 16 bases left between them.

The chain joins TRBV10-3 to TRBJ2-7; D remains unclear. The CDR3 extends over 13 amino acids. The V end lost 2 bases, the J end lost 2 bases, and 7 bases lay between the germline ends. CDR1 is ENHRY and CDR2 is SYGVKD in the germline V gene. CDR3 amino acids: CAISEAGTYEQYF. Here the CDR3 DNA reads TGTGCCATCAGTGAGGCAGGAACCTACGAGCAGTACTTC.

This clone is labeled as medium-sized. The chain employs TRBV6-4 and TRBJ1-2, with 9 bases that match TRBD1. The ends lost 2 bases at V and 7 bases at J; junction bases unmatched: 2. This CDR3 comprises 13 residues. Germline V gene sequence: CDR1 MRHNA, CDR2 SNTAGT. In nucleotides, the CDR3 is TGTGCCAGCAGTGACCAGGGACAGGGTGGCTACACCTTC. Its translation is CASSDQGQGGYTF.

This chain connects TRBV19 to TRBJ1-5; TRBD1 aligns across 7 bases. The CDR3 spans 17 residues. With V trimmed by 1 base and J by 2 bases, 8 bases remained unmatched. Germline V gene data show CDR1 as LNHDA and CDR2 as SQIVND (reference sequence). CDR3 DNA sequence: TGTGCCAGTAGTATAGCTACAGGGGCGCCGGGCAATCAGCCCCAGCATTTT. Amino acids: CASSIATGAPGNQPQHF.

V is TRBV21-1 and J is TRBJ1-2. TRBV21-1 is shown as a pseudogene. The CDR3 loop spans 14 amino acids. CDR3 sequence: CASSKNFPTTRYTF. The CDR3 nucleotides are TGTGCCAGCAGCAAAAACTTTCCAACTACCCGCTACACCTTC.

The chain carries TRBV6-5 and TRBJ1-3; perhaps TRBD1 as D (6 bases). The V gene lost 0 bases and the J gene lost 4 bases, with 10 bases spanning the gap. CDR3 length: 15 amino acids. The germline V gene encodes CDR1 MNHEY and CDR2 SVGAGI. The CDR3 loop is CASSYSGAGGNTIYF. The CDR3 nucleotides are TGTGCCAGCAGTTACTCGGGGGCGGGCGGAAACACCATATATTTT.

The chain has TRBV3-1 (or the pseudogene TRBV3-2) and TRBJ1-2; the D is unclear. V was clipped by 4 bases and J by 7 bases, with 16 bases between them. This CDR3 is 14 amino acids long. Germline CDR1 and CDR2: LGHDT and YNNKEL (reference sequence). CDR3 DNA sequence: TGTGCCAGCAGCCCTAGCGGAGGAGGGCCTGGCTACACCTTC. It translates to CASSPSGGGPGYTF.

This sequence joins TRBV2 and TRBJ1-3; D not resolved. Germline CDR1 and CDR2: SNHLY and FYNNEI. V was cut by 6 bases and J by 4 bases, with 13 bases left in between. The CDR3 has 14 residues. In DNA form, the CDR3 reads TGTGCCAGCAGGTGGAGGGTAGAAGGAAACACCATATATTTT. Its translation: CASRWRVEGNTIYF.

The chain couples TRBV15 to TRBJ1-3; D gene uncertain. CDR1 and CDR2 from the germline V gene are LNHNV and YYDKDF (reference sequence). V lost 6 bases to trimming and J lost 0 bases, with 6 bases between them. There are 13 residues in the CDR3. The DNA of the CDR3 is TGTGCCACCAGGGGAGGCTCTGGAAACACCATATATTTT. Its protein product is CATRGGSGNTIYF.

V is TRBV2 and J is TRBJ2-7; TRBD1 agrees at 7 bases. The V gene end was trimmed by 2 bases and the J gene end by 3 bases; junction bases not matched to a gene: 7. The CDR3 has 15 residues. CDR1 and CDR2 from the germline V gene are SNHLY and FYNNEI. CDR3 sequence (DNA): TGTGCCAGCAGTGAATGGGGCAGGGGGTTCTACGAGCAGTACTTC. It encodes CASSEWGRGFYEQYF.

This rearrangement joins TRBV3-1 (or the pseudogene TRBV3-2) to TRBJ2-1, with TRBD2 matching over 7 bases. V lost 4 bases, J lost 7 bases, and 13 bases stayed unmatched. The germline V gene encodes CDR1 LGHDT and CDR2 YNNKEL (reference sequence). The CDR3 is 16 amino acids. The DNA of the CDR3 is TGTGCCAGCAGCCCCGGCGGGGGTATAGGATCTAATGAGCAGTTCTTC. Protein product: CASSPGGGIGSNEQFF.

This chain links TRBV3-1 (or the pseudogene TRBV3-2) with TRBJ2-7; no definite D call. The V gene lost 1 base and the J gene lost 1 base, with 8 bases spanning the gap. The germline V gene has CDR1 LGHDT and CDR2 YNNKEL (reference sequence). The CDR3 is 14 residues long. CDR3 DNA sequence: TGTGCCAGCAGCCAAGGTGTCTCGTCCTACGAGCAGTACTTC. This codes for CASSQGVSSYEQYF.

About this clone itself: The junction and the germline gene differ at one end; a read error may be behind it. The J gene is TRBJ2-4, the V gene TRBV29-1, with D hard to call. CDR3 length: 12 amino acids. Germline CDR1 is SQVTM and CDR2 is ANQGSEA. CDR3 residues: CSVEDVWLRRHF. The CDR3 nucleotides read TGCAGCGTTGAAGATGTGTGGCTCCGGCGGCACTTC.

The chain joins TRBV14 to TRBJ2-5, with 10 bases fitting TRBD1. The CDR3 loop spans 15 amino acids. Germline CDR1 is SGHDN and CDR2 is FVKESK. The V segment lost 1 base and the J segment 4 bases; nucleotides outside the gene matches: 3. The DNA for the CDR3 is TGTGCCAGCAGCCAAGCGACAGGGGGCAGAGAGACCCAGTACTTC. This codes for CASSQATGGRETQYF.

The V and J genes are TRBV30 and TRBJ1-2; possibly TRBD1 for D (6 bases). The CDR3 consists of 14 residues. The germline V gene has CDR1 GTSNPN and CDR2 SVGIG (reference sequence). Trimming stripped 0 bases from V and 5 bases from J, with 13 bases between. In DNA, the CDR3 is TGTGCCTGGAGTGTAGGCGAAGGGGGTTATGGCTACACCTTC. It translates to CAWSVGEGGYGYTF.

V usage is TRBV11-2 and J usage is TRBJ1-4; 12 bases fit TRBD1. CDR1 and CDR2 (germline): SGHAT, FQNNGV. The trim removed 4 bases at V and 13 bases at J, leaving 7 bases unmatched. This CDR3 has 14 amino acids. CDR3 in amino acids: CASSWDRGRGGLFF. In DNA, the CDR3 is TGTGCCAGCAGCTGGGACAGGGGGCGAGGTGGACTGTTTTTT. Full variable domain (outside the CDR3, taken from reference TRBV11-2 and TRBJ1-4): EAGVAQSPRYKIIEKRQSVAFWCNPISGHATLYWYQQILGQGPKLLIQFQNNGVVDDSQLPKDRFSAERLKGVDSTLKIQPAKLEDSAVYLCASSWDRGRGGLFFGSGTQLSVL.

The chain uses TRBV3-1 (or the pseudogene TRBV3-2) and TRBJ1-2; 7 positions agree with TRBD1. This CDR3 is 15 amino acids long. V lost 2 bases and J lost 4; bases outside the gene matches: 7. CDR1 and CDR2 (germline): LGHDT, YNNKEL (reference sequence). For the CDR3, the DNA is TGTGCCAGCAGCCAAAGAGACAGGGTCTTCTATGGCTACACCTTC. Amino acid sequence: CASSQRDRVFYGYTF.

This clone occurred once. The V call is TRBV7-9, the J call TRBJ2-2; D possibly corresponds to TRBD2 (6 bases). Trimming removed 7 bases from V and 1 base from J, with 16 bases in between. This CDR3 is built from 16 residues. The V gene's germline CDR1 is SEHNR and CDR2 FQNEAQ (reference sequence). The CDR3, as DNA: TGTGCCAGCATCCAGTGGGGGGAAGGGAACACCGGGGAGCTGTTTTTT. This translates into CASIQWGEGNTGELFF.

By share, this clone counts as medium-sized. This sequence joins TRBV3-1 (or the pseudogene TRBV3-2) and TRBJ1-6, with 7 bases lining up with TRBD1. With 5 bases clipped from V and 7 bases from J, the junction kept 5 bases outside the gene matches. From germline, CDR1 is LGHDT and CDR2 YNNKEL (reference sequence). The CDR3 loop spans 14 amino acids. DNA of the CDR3: TGTGCCAGCAGCTCAACAGGGGCGAATTCACCCCTCCACTTT. Translating gives CASSSTGANSPLHF.

Of note for this clone: Other DNA sequences in the same sample also yield this CDR3. This chain connects TRBV11-2 to TRBJ1-1; tentatively, D is TRBD1 (5 bases). V lost 1 base, J lost 4 bases, and 10 bases lay in between. The CDR3 sequence is 14 residues long. The germline CDR1 and CDR2 sequences are SGHAT and FQNNGV. CDR3 loop: CASSLGQGSTEAFF. In DNA, the CDR3 is TGTGCCAGCAGCTTAGGGCAGGGATCCACTGAAGCTTTCTTT.

The J gene is TRBJ1-3, the V gene TRBV5-1; no clear D gene. CDR3 length: 13 residues. In germline, CDR1 is SGHRS, CDR2 YFSETQ. With 4 bases removed from V and 0 bases from J, the gap between germline ends came to 5 bases. CDR3 coding DNA: TGCGCCAGCAGCGAGGCCTCTGGAAACACCATATATTTT. It translates to CASSEASGNTIYF.

This clone was recorded only once. This rearrangement joins TRBV19 to TRBJ2-5, with D perhaps matching TRBD2 (7 bases). This CDR3 has 15 amino acids. CDR1 is LNHDA, CDR2 SQIVND, per germline (reference sequence). Trimming removed 7 bases at V and 5 bases at J, with 20 bases between. In DNA form, the CDR3 reads TGTGCCAGTAAGTCGGGCGGGGGCGTCCTGGAGACCCAGTACTTC. It specifies CASKSGGGVLETQYF.

J is TRBJ2-7 and V is TRBV2, with D possibly TRBD1 on 6 matching bases. The V gene's germline CDR1 is SNHLY and CDR2 FYNNEI. The CDR3 is made up of 14 amino acids. Trimming took 8 bases from V and 9 from J, leaving 23 bases between them. CDR3 nucleotide sequence: TGTGCCAGCGGACAGCGCAACCCGACAAGGTGGCAGTACTTC. Translation: CASGQRNPTRWQYF.

This clone was observed once. J is TRBJ2-5 and V is TRBV7-2, with 9 bases fitting TRBD1. V dropped 4 bases and J dropped 2; count of bases not matched to a gene: 5. This CDR3 is 15 amino acids long. Germline V gives CDR1 SGHTA, CDR2 FQGNSA. The CDR3 region is CASSSGTGRQETQYF. The DNA for the CDR3 is TGTGCCAGCAGCTCCGGGACAGGGAGGCAAGAGACCCAGTACTTC.

The chain links TRBV30 to TRBJ1-5; a weak D match, TRBD1 (6 bases). V was clipped by 0 bases and J by 4 bases, with 10 bases between them. Germline assignment: CDR1 GTSNPN and CDR2 SVGIG (reference sequence). The CDR3 length is 14 residues. CDR3 nucleotide sequence: TGTGCCTGGAGTGTAAACGGACAGAATCAGCCCCAGCATTTT. Translating it yields CAWSVNGQNQPQHF.